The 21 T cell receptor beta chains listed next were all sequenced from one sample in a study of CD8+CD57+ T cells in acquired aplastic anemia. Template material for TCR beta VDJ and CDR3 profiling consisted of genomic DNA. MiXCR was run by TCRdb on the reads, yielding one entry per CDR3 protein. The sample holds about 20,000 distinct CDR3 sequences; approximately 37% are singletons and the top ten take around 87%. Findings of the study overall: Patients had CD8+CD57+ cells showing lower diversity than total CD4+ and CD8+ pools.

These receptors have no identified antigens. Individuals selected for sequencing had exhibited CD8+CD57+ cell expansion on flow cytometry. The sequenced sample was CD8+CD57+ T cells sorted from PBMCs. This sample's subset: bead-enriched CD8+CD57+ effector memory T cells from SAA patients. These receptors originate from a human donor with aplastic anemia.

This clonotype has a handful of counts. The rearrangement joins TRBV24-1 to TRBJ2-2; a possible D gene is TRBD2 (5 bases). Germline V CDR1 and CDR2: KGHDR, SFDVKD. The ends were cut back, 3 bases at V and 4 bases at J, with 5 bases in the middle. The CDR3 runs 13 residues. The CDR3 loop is CATSDLATGELFF. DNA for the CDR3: TGTGCCACCAGTGATCTAGCCACCGGGGAGCTGTTTTTT.

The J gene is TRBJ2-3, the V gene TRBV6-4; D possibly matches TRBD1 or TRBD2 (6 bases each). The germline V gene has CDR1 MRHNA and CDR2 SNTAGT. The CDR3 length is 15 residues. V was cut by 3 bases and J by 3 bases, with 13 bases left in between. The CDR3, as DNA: TGTGCCAGCAGTGATTCGATAGGGGGGACAGATACGCAGTATTTT. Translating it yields CASSDSIGGTDTQYF.

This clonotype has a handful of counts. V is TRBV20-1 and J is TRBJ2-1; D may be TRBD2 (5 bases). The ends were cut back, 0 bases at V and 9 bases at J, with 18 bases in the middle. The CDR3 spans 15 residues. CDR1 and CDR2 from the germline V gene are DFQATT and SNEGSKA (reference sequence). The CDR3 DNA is TGCAGTGCTAGAGACTCTGTTCTAGCTCTTGGTGAGCAGTTCTTC. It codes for CSARDSVLALGEQFF.

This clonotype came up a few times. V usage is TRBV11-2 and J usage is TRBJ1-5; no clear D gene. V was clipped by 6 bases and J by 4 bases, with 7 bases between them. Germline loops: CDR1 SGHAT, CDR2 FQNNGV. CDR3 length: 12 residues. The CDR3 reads CASSSINQPQHF. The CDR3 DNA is TGTGCCAGCAGTTCTATAAATCAGCCCCAGCATTTT.

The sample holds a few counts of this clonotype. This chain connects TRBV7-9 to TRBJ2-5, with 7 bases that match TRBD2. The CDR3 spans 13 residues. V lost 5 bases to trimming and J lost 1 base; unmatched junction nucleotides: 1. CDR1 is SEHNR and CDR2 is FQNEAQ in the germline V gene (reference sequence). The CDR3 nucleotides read TGTGCCAGCAGCCGACTAGCCCAAGAGACCCAGTACTTC. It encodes CASSRLAQETQYF.

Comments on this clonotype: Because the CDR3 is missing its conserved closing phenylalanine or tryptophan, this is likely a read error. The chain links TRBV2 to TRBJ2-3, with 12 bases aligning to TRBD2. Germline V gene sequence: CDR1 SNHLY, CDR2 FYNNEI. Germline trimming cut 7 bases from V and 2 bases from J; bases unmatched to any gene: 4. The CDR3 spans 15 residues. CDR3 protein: CASKLAGGYTDTQYS. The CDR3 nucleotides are TGTGCCAGCAAACTAGCGGGGGGTTACACAGATACGCAGTATTCT.

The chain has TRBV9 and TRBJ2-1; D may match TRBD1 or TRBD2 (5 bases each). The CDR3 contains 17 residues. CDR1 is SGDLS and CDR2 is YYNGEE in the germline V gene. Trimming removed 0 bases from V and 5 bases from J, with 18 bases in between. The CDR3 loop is CASSVDSNPGRHNEQFF. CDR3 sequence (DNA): TGTGCCAGCAGCGTAGACTCGAACCCGGGACGCCACAATGAGCAGTTCTTC.

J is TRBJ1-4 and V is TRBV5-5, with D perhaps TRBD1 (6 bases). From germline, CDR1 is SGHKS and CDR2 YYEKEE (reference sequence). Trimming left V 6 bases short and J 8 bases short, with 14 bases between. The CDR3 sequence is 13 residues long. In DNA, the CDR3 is TGTGCCAGCACTACCGGGGGCGGGGAAAAACTGTTTTTT. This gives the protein CASTTGGGEKLFF.

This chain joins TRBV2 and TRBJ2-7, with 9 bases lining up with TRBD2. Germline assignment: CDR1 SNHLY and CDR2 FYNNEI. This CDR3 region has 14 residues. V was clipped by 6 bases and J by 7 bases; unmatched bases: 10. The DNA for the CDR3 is TGTGCCAGCAGCCTAACTAGCGGGCCGTGGGAGCAGTACTTC. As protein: CASSLTSGPWEQYF.

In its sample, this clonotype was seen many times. The CDR3 protein is CASSPKRANYGYTF. CDR3 in DNA: TGTGCCAGCAGTCCCAAGAGAGCTAACTATGGCTACACCTTC. The J gene is TRBJ1-2, the V gene TRBV6-5; D not certain. Trimming took off 5 bases at V and 0 bases at J, with 10 bases between the two ends. The length of the CDR3 is 14 residues. Germline V gene lookup returns CDR1 MNHEY and CDR2 SVGAGI.

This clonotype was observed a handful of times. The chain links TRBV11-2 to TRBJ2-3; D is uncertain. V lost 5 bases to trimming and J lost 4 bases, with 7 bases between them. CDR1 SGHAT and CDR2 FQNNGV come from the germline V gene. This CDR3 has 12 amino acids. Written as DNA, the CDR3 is TGTGCCAGCAGCCCACGGTCAGATACGCAGTATTTT. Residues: CASSPRSDTQYF.

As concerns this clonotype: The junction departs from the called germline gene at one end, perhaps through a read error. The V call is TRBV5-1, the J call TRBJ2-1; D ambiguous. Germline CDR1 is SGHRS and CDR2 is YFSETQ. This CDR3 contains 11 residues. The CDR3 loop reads CASGLDNEQFF. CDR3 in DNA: TGCGCCAGCGGCTTGGATAATGAGCAGTTCTTC.

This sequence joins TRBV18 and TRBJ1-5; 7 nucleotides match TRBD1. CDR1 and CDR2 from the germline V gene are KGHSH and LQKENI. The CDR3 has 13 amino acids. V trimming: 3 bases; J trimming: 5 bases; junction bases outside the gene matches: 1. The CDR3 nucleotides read TGTGCCAGCTCACCCGACAGGGATCAGCCCCAGCATTTT. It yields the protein CASSPDRDQPQHF.

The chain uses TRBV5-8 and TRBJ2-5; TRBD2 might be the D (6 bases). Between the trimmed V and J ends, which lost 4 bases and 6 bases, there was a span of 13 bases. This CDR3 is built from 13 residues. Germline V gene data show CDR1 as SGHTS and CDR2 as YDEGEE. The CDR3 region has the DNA TGTGCCAGCAGCCCGGAGGGGATCAAGACCCAGTACTTC. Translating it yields CASSPEGIKTQYF.

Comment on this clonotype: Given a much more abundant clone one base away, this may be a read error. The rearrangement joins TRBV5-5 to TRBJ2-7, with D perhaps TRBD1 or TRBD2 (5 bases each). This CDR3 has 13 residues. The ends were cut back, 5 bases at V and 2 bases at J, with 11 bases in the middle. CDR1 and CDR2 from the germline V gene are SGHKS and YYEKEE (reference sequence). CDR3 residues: CASRGDGAYEQYF. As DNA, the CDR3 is TGTGCCAGCAGGGGGGACGGAGCCTACGAGCAGTACTTC. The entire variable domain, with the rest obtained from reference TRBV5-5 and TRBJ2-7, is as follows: DAGVTQSPTHLIKTRGQQVTLRCSPISGHKSVSWYQQVLGQGPQFIFQYYEKEERGRGNFPDRFSARQFPNYSSELNVNALLLGDSALYLCASRGDGAYEQYFGPGTRLTVT.

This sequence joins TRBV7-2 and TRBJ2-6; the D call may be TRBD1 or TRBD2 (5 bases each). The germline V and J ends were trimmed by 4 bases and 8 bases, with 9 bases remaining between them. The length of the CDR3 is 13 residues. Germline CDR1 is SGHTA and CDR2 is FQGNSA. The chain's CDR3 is CASSSQGPNVLTF. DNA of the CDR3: TGTGCCAGCAGCTCGCAGGGACCCAACGTCCTGACTTTC.

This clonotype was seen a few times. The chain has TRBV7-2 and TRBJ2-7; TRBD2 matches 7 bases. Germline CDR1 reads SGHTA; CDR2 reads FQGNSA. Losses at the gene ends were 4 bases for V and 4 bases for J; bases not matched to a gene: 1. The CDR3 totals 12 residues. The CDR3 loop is CASSSSGYEQYF. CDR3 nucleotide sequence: TGTGCCAGCAGCTCTAGCGGTTACGAGCAGTACTTC.

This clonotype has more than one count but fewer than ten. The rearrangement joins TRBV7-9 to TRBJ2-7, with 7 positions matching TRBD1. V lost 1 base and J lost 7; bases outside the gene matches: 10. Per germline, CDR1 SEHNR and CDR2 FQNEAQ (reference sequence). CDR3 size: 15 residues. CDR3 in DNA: TGTGCCAGCAGCTTAGTGGCAGGGGGATTGGGTGAGCAGTACTTC. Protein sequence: CASSLVAGGLGEQYF. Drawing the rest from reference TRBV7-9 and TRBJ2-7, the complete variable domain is DTGVSQNPRHKITKRGQNVTFRCDPISEHNRLYWYRQTLGQGPEFLTYFQNEAQLEKSRLLSDRFSAERPKGSFSTLEIQRTEQGDSAMYLCASSLVAGGLGEQYFGPGTRLTVT.

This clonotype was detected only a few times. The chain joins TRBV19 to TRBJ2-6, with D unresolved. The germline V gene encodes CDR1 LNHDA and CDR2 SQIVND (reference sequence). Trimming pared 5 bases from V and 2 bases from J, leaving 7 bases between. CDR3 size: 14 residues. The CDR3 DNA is TGTGCCAGTAGTTCTGAGGCTGGGGCCAACGTCCTGACTTTC. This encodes CASSSEAGANVLTF. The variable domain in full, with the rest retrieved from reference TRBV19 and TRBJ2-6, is DGGITQSPKYLFRKEGQNVTLSCEQNLNHDAMYWYRQDPGQGLRLIYYSQIVNDFQKGDIAEGYSVSREKKESFPLTVTSAQKNPTAFYLCASSSEAGANVLTFGAGSRLTVL.

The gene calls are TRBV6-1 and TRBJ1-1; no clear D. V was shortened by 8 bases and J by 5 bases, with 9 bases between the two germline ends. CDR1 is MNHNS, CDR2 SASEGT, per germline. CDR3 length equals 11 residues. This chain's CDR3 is CASVRKTEAFF. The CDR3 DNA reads TGTGCCAGCGTCAGGAAGACTGAAGCTTTCTTT.

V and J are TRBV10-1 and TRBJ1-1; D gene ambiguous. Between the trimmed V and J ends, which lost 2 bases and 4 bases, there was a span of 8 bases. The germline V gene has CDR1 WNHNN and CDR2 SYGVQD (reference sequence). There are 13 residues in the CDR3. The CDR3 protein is CASSEGWATEAFF. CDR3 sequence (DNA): TGCGCCAGCAGTGAGGGGTGGGCCACTGAAGCTTTCTTT.